These 7 T cell receptor beta chains originate from one sample sequenced in a study of T cells in Graves' hyperthyroidism and ophthalmopathy. Template material for amplifying TCR beta CDR3 regions consisted of RNA transcripts. RT-PCR in the first round (using the HTBI primer set) targeted the TCR CDR3. Each CDR3 protein gets one entry after TCRdb re-called the multiplex PCR reads with MiXCR. The sample consists of a few hundred thousand distinct CDR3 sequences, 15% to 19% of them appearing once. The specimen was blood. These receptor sequences come from a woman between 18 and 29 years old with Graves' hyperthyroidism.

A word on this clonotype: A clone one base away is much larger, so this may be a read error. The gene calls are TRBV12-3 or TRBV12-4 and TRBJ1-1; no definite D call. V was pared by 3 bases and J by 4 bases, with 12 bases between. CDR3 length: 14 residues. CDR3 DNA sequence: TGTGCCAGCAGTTTCAGGAGTCTGGGCACTGAAGCTTTCTTT. Protein sequence: CASSFRSLGTEAFF.

The chain joins TRBV19 to TRBJ1-1; 7 positions match TRBD1. Germline assignment: CDR1 LNHDA and CDR2 SQIVND (reference sequence). V lost 1 base to trimming and J lost 7 bases; unmatched junction nucleotides: 6. This CDR3 has 14 residues. DNA for the CDR3: TGTGCCAGTAGTATAGTGACAGGGTTGGATGAAGCTTTCTTT. Protein: CASSIVTGLDEAFF.

This clonotype has just a few counts. The chain uses TRBV19 and TRBJ2-2; no clear D. This CDR3 spans 15 amino acids. The V and J ends lost 3 bases and 1 base respectively, with 9 bases between them. Germline V gene data show CDR1 as LNHDA and CDR2 as SQIVND (reference sequence). The CDR3 sequence: CASSILAGNTGELFF. DNA for the CDR3: TGTGCCAGTAGTATTCTTGCAGGGAACACCGGGGAGCTGTTTTTT. The full variable domain, completed using reference TRBV19 and TRBJ2-2, is DGGITQSPKYLFRKEGQNVTLSCEQNLNHDAMYWYRQDPGQGLRLIYYSQIVNDFQKGDIAEGYSVSREKKESFPLTVTSAQKNPTAFYLCASSILAGNTGELFFGEGSRLTVL.

Many counts were recorded for this clonotype. The V call is TRBV29-1, the J call TRBJ2-6; D not certain. V lost 6 bases and J 3 bases, leaving 12 bases between the germline ends. The germline V gene has CDR1 SQVTM and CDR2 ANQGSEA. The CDR3 has 14 residues. CDR3 region: CSVGPIFGANVLTF. The CDR3 nucleotides read TGCAGCGTGGGCCCGATCTTTGGGGCCAACGTCCTGACTTTC.

The rearrangement links TRBV4-2 to TRBJ2-3, with TRBD2 identical over 8 bases. The CDR3 totals 18 residues. Germline lookup yields CDR1 LGHNA and CDR2 YNFKEQ. The V gene end was trimmed by 0 bases and the J gene end by 3 bases; junction bases not matched to a gene: 11. For the CDR3, the DNA is TGTGCCAGCAGCCAAGAGATAACCGGGACTAGGAAAACAGATACGCAGTATTTT. It specifies CASSQEITGTRKTDTQYF.

This clonotype was seen many times. The V call is TRBV20-1, the J call TRBJ2-7; perhaps TRBD2 as D (5 bases). This CDR3 is built from 14 residues. The V and J ends lost 5 bases and 2 bases respectively, with 16 bases between them. Germline V gene sequence: CDR1 DFQATT, CDR2 SNEGSKA (reference sequence). The chain's CDR3 is CSAGFSGQPYEQYF. As DNA, the CDR3 is TGCAGTGCTGGATTCAGCGGCCAACCCTACGAGCAGTACTTC.

In its sample, this clonotype was seen many times. The V and J genes are TRBV5-5 and TRBJ2-1, with a weak D call TRBD1 (5 bases). Per the germline V gene, CDR1 is SGHKS and CDR2 is YYEKEE (reference sequence). The length of the CDR3 is 13 residues. Trimming stripped 1 base from V and 5 bases from J, with 7 bases between. CDR3 region: CASSLRGNNEQFF. CDR3 nucleotide sequence: TGTGCCAGCAGCTTGAGGGGAAACAATGAGCAGTTCTTC.